Listed below are T cell receptor beta chains from one sample, sequenced in a study of graft-versus-host responses after intestinal transplantation. Using immunoSEQ multiplex PCR, the repertoire was profiled, and TCRdb retains in-frame clones only, with some absent. The data show around 100,000 clones, with 75% to 95% seen just once and approximately 0.18% held by the top ten. These receptors have no identified antigens. The starting material was unstimulated CD4+ T cells sorted from spleen or lymph node cells, obtained before transplant. These receptors came from a human donor who was the organ donor for an intestinal transplant. CDR3s include the opening cysteine and the closing phenylalanine or tryptophan. A D gene is named only where the DNA matches it firmly. Clone size, where shown, is once, few, many, or a class for clones that have expanded.

D gene	V gene	clone size	J gene	CDR3 protein	CDR3 DNA
NA	TRBV5-1	NA	TRBJ2-6	CASSRARGMGSGANVLTF	TGCGCCAGCAGCCGTGCGCGGGGCATGGGCTCTGGGGCCAACGTCCTGACTTTC
NA	TRBV6-6	NA	TRBJ1-2	CASSYLGERDYGYTF	TGTGCCAGCAGTTACCTGGGGGAGCGGGACTATGGCTACACCTTC
TRBD1	TRBV7-3	NA	TRBJ1-1	CASSQTGATEAFF	TGTGCCAGCAGCCAGACAGGGGCCACTGAAGCTTTCTTT
NA	TRBV18	NA	TRBJ2-3	CASSPGTGDTQYF	TGTGCCAGCTCACCAGGAACCGGGGATACGCAGTATTTT
NA	TRBV2	NA	TRBJ1-6	CASSEEQTRDSPLHF	TGTGCCAGCAGTGAAGAGCAGACTAGAGATTCACCCCTCCACTTT
NA	TRBV7-2	few	TRBJ2-7	CASSLSYEQYF	TGTGCCAGCAGCCTCTCCTACGAGCAGTACTTC
NA	TRBV11-2	NA	TRBJ2-7	CASSSGTQGQYF	TGTGCCAGCAGCTCCGGGACACAAGGGCAGTACTTC
TRBD1	TRBV19	NA	TRBJ2-7	CASSHRGSSYEQYF	TGTGCCAGTAGCCACAGGGGGAGCTCCTACGAGCAGTACTTC
TRBD1	TRBV5-1	NA	TRBJ2-5	CASSHRGRGETQYF	TGCGCCAGCAGCCACAGGGGAAGGGGAGAGACCCAGTACTTC
NA	TRBV11-2	NA	TRBJ2-1	CASLLRGSYNEQFF	TGTGCCAGCCTTCTCCGGGGGTCCTACAATGAGCAGTTCTTC
NA	TRBV19	once	TRBJ1-1	CASSILGGTEAFF	TGTGCCAGTAGTATTTTGGGGGGGACTGAAGCTTTCTTT
TRBD2	TRBV6-5	NA	TRBJ2-1	CASSYWSGGKGNEQFF	TGTGCCAGCAGTTACTGGAGCGGGGGGAAGGGCAATGAGCAGTTCTTC
NA	TRBV5-1	NA	TRBJ2-1	CASATRNHYNEQFF	TGCGCCAGCGCCACCAGGAACCATTACAATGAGCAGTTCTTC
TRBD1	TRBV30	NA	TRBJ2-7	CAWSGQGEQYF	TGTGCCTGGAGTGGACAGGGCGAGCAGTACTTC
TRBD1	TRBV5-6	NA	TRBJ1-2	CASSLAGGYGYTF	TGTGCCAGCAGCTTGGCAGGGGGCTATGGCTACACCTTC
NA	TRBV29-1	NA	TRBJ1-2	CSVGQSLWYGYTF	TGCAGCGTTGGACAGAGTCTATGGTATGGCTACACCTTC
TRBD2	TRBV27	NA	TRBJ2-2	CASALRGGSTGELFF	TGTGCCAGCGCCTTGCGGGGGGGGTCCACCGGGGAGCTGTTTTTT
NA	TRBV7-2	NA	TRBJ2-4	CASSLGVGGYIQYF	TGTGCCAGCAGCTTGGGAGTGGGGGGATACATTCAGTACTTC
TRBD2	TRBV7-3	NA	TRBJ2-1	CASSPYPGLAGVNEQFF	TGTGCCAGCAGCCCTTACCCGGGACTAGCGGGGGTCAATGAGCAGTTCTTC
TRBD1	TRBV5-1	NA	TRBJ2-2	CASSSPRGPAGELFF	TGCGCCAGCAGCTCCCCCAGGGGGCCGGCCGGGGAGCTGTTTTTT
NA	TRBV12-5	NA	TRBJ2-5	CASGLEHRDETQYF	TGTGCTAGTGGTTTGGAACACAGGGACGAGACCCAGTACTTC
NA	TRBV4-3	NA	TRBJ2-5	CASSQEGQGEETQYF	TGCGCCAGCAGCCAAGAAGGTCAGGGCGAGGAGACCCAGTACTTC
NA	TRBV27	NA	TRBJ1-4	CASSSGGPKNEKLFF	TGTGCCAGCAGTTCCGGAGGACCGAAAAATGAAAAACTGTTTTTT
TRBD1	TRBV2	NA	TRBJ2-7	CASSERGGYPSYEQYF	TGTGCCAGCAGCGAGAGAGGGGGCTATCCCTCCTACGAGCAGTACTTC
TRBD1	TRBV7-2	NA	TRBJ2-7	CASSQDRGLAYEQYF	TGTGCCAGCAGCCAGGACAGGGGGTTGGCCTACGAGCAGTACTTC
TRBD1	TRBV27	NA	TRBJ1-5	CASTVRGGGNQPQHF	TGTGCCAGCACCGTCAGAGGGGGCGGCAATCAGCCCCAGCATTTT
TRBD1	TRBV19	few	TRBJ1-3	CASRLTGGSGNTIYF	TGTGCCAGTAGACTTACAGGGGGCTCTGGAAACACCATATATTTT
TRBD1	TRBV4-2	few	TRBJ1-3	CASSRTGGERNTIYF	TGTGCCAGCAGCCGGACAGGGGGCGAACGAAACACCATATATTTT
NA	TRBV27	NA	TRBJ1-2	CASSPDRISPYGYTF	TGTGCCAGCAGCCCAGACAGGATTTCCCCCTATGGCTACACCTTC
NA	TRBV7-7	NA	TRBJ2-5	CASSSFLGTQETQYF	TGTGCTAGCAGCTCCTTTCTGGGCACCCAAGAGACCCAGTACTTC
TRBD1	TRBV27	NA	TRBJ2-1	CASSFRDRVHEQFF	TGTGCCAGCAGTTTTCGGGACAGGGTCCATGAGCAGTTCTTC
NA	TRBV21-1	NA	TRBJ1-2	CASSKRKGTGVWDYGYTF	TGTGCCAGCAGCAAACGAAAAGGGACAGGGGTGTGGGACTATGGCTACACCTTC
NA	TRBV7-2	once	TRBJ2-1	CASSLRGNEQFF	TGTGCCAGCAGCTTAAGAGGAAATGAGCAGTTCTTC
TRBD2	TRBV27	NA	TRBJ2-7	CASWGLDAYEQYF	TGTGCCAGCTGGGGACTAGACGCCTACGAGCAGTACTTC
NA	TRBV11-2	NA	TRBJ2-2	CASSLGAGAPTGELFF	TGTGCCAGCAGCTTAGGGGCGGGGGCCCCCACCGGGGAGCTGTTTTTT
NA	TRBV4-1	NA	TRBJ1-2	CASIGDYGYTF	TGCGCCAGCATAGGAGACTATGGCTACACCTTC
TRBD1	TRBV29-1	once	TRBJ1-1	CSVGTDREGTEAFF	TGCAGCGTTGGAACGGACAGGGAGGGGACTGAAGCTTTCTTT
NA	TRBV7-7	NA	TRBJ2-5	CASSALGSQETQYF	TGTGCCAGCAGCGCCCTCGGGAGTCAAGAGACCCAGTACTTC
NA	TRBV4-1	NA	TRBJ2-2	CASSQDRAGAGNTGELFF	TGCGCCAGCAGCCAAGATAGGGCGGGGGCCGGGAACACCGGGGAGCTGTTTTTT
TRBD1	TRBV29-1	NA	TRBJ1-2	CSGKLVTGGGYGYTF	TGCAGCGGCAAACTTGTTACAGGGGGCGGCTATGGCTACACCTTC
NA	TRBV7-6	NA	TRBJ2-2	CASSFTPGRSGELFF	TGTGCCAGCAGCTTTACCCCAGGGCGATCCGGGGAGCTGTTTTTT
NA	TRBV4-2	NA	TRBJ1-2	CASSQDREDYGYTF	TGTGCCAGCAGCCAAGACAGGGAAGACTATGGCTACACCTTC
TRBD1	TRBV5-4	NA	TRBJ2-1	CASSLRTGGYDEQFF	TGTGCCAGCAGCTTGAGGACAGGGGGCTACGATGAGCAGTTCTTC
TRBD1	TRBV4-1	once	TRBJ1-2	CASSQPDRVYGYTF	TGCGCCAGCAGCCAACCTGACAGGGTCTATGGCTACACCTTC
TRBD2	TRBV9	NA	TRBJ2-2	CASSLILAGGPGELFF	TGTGCCAGCAGCCTCATCTTAGCGGGGGGCCCCGGGGAGCTGTTTTTT
NA	TRBV15	NA	TRBJ2-6	CATSLGAPGANVLTF	TGTGCCACCAGCCTGGGGGCACCTGGGGCCAACGTCCTGACTTTC
TRBD1	TRBV7-2	NA	TRBJ2-7	CASSLLGQGSEQYF	TGTGCCAGCAGCTTATTGGGACAGGGGAGCGAGCAGTACTTC
NA	TRBV27	few	TRBJ1-1	CASRPLAGPTEAFF	TGTGCCAGCAGGCCCCTAGCGGGCCCCACTGAAGCTTTCTTT
NA	TRBV27	NA	TRBJ2-5	CASSLRAGLETQYF	TGTGCCAGCAGTTTACGGGCGGGGTTGGAGACCCAGTACTTC
NA	TRBV7-9	few	TRBJ1-5	CASSYRDSNQPQHF	TGTGCCAGCAGCTACAGGGACAGCAATCAGCCCCAGCATTTT
TRBD1	TRBV10-2	NA	TRBJ2-2	CAIQPGTGRTGELFF	TGCGCCATCCAACCAGGGACAGGAAGGACCGGGGAGCTGTTTTTT
NA	TRBV9	NA	TRBJ1-3	CASSVGQTLSGNTIYF	TGTGCCAGCAGCGTCGGACAAACCCTCTCTGGAAACACCATATATTTT
TRBD1	TRBV2	NA	TRBJ1-2	CARKGTGQGYGYTF	TGTGCCAGAAAAGGGACAGGGCAGGGCTATGGCTACACCTTC
NA	TRBV14	NA	TRBJ2-7	CASSQRRGSTYEQYF	TGTGCCAGCAGCCAACGAAGAGGGAGTACCTACGAGCAGTACTTC
NA	TRBV30	NA	TRBJ2-1	CAWSVTGNEQFF	TGTGCCTGGAGTGTAACGGGGAATGAGCAGTTCTTC